A single sample gave rise to the 5 T cell receptor beta chains below, sequenced in a study of cytomegalovirus exposure and HLA in healthy donors. Amplification used 60 Vbeta primers and 13 Jbeta primers. The data were produced by immunoSEQ multiplex PCR, yet TCRdb's version contains in-frame clones alone and is incomplete. The sample records 150,000 to 200,000 clones, around three quarters being singletons. The sequenced sample was PBMCs. Receptors were obtained from a male donor in good health and CMV-seronegative.

In this sample, this clone turned up a few times. The chain employs TRBV5-1 and TRBJ1-2, with a tentative D call TRBD1 (5 bases). Germline V lookup: CDR1 SGHRS, CDR2 YFSETQ. Between the trimmed V and J ends, which lost 1 base and 4 bases, there was a span of 11 bases. The CDR3 is 14 amino acids. The CDR3: CASSLLDSRYGYTF. The CDR3 nucleotides read TGCGCCAGCAGCTTGCTCGACAGTCGCTATGGCTACACCTTC.

This clone appeared once. CDR3 region: CASSLDRWGNQPQHF. The CDR3 bases are TGTGCCAGCAGTTTGGACAGGTGGGGTAATCAGCCCCAGCATTTT. V and J are TRBV6-5 and TRBJ1-5; 7 bases line up with TRBD1. This CDR3 has 15 residues. With 4 bases clipped from V and 4 bases from J, the junction kept 7 bases outside the gene matches. In germline, CDR1 is MNHEY, CDR2 SVGAGI.

V is TRBV4-2 and J is TRBJ2-7; D is unclear. Germline-derived CDR1 and CDR2 are LGHNA and YNFKEQ. Trimming removed 3 bases at V and 13 bases at J, with 4 bases between. This CDR3 has 8 amino acids. CDR3 bases: TGTGCCAGCAGCCAGGGCTACTTC. Translation gives CASSQGYF.

This chain connects TRBV11-2 to TRBJ2-5; 8 nucleotides agree with TRBD2. The J call may be mistaken, given a closer DNA end match to TRBJ2-7. From germline, CDR1 is SGHAT and CDR2 FQNNGV. This CDR3 region has 15 residues. For the CDR3, the DNA is TGTGCCAGCAGCTTAAGGACTAGCTTCCCCTACGAGCAGTACTTC. It specifies CASSLRTSFPYEQYF.

This clone was detected a few times. The V call is TRBV29-1, the J call TRBJ2-6; D possibly corresponds to TRBD2 (5 bases). There are 17 residues in the CDR3. V lost 4 bases, J lost 0 bases, and 16 bases lay in between. The germline CDR1 and CDR2 sequences are SQVTM and ANQGSEA. The CDR3 sequence is CSVGGREEGSGANVLTF. CDR3 sequence (DNA): TGCAGCGTTGGAGGGCGCGAAGAGGGCTCTGGGGCCAACGTCCTGACTTTC.